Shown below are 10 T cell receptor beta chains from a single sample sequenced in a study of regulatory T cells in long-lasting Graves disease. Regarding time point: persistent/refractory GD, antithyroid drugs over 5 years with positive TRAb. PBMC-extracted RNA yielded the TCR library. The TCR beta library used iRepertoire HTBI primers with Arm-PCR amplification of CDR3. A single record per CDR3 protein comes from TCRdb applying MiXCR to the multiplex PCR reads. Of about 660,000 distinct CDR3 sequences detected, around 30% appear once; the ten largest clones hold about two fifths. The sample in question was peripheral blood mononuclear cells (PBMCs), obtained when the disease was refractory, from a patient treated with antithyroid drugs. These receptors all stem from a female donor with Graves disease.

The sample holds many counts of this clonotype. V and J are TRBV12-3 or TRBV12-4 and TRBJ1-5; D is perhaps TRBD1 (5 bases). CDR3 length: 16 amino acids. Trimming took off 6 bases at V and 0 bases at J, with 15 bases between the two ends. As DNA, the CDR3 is TGTGCCAGCAGGCCGGACGGGACTTATAGCAATCAGCCCCAGCATTTT. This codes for CASRPDGTYSNQPQHF.

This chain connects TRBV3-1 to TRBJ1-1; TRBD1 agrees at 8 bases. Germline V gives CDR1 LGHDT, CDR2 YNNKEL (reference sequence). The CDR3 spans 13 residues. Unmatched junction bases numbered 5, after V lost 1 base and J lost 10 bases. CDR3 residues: CASSQAGQGGAFF. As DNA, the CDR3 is TGTGCCAGCAGCCAAGCTGGACAGGGAGGAGCTTTCTTT.

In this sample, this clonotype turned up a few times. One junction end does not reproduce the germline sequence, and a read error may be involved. The CDR3 loop reads CASSQGLAGAQETQYF. The CDR3 DNA sequence: TGCGCCAGCAGCCAAGGACTAGCGGGAGCCCAAGAGACCCAGTACTTC. The chain couples TRBV3-1 to TRBJ2-5, with 13 bases that match TRBD2. CDR1 is LGHDT and CDR2 is YNNKEL in the germline V gene (reference sequence). CDR3 length: 16 residues.

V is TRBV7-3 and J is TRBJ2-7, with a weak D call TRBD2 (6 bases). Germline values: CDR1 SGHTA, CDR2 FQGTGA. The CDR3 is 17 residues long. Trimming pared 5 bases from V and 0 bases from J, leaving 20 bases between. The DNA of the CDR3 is TGTGCCAGCAGCCCGACCGGGGCGGGATATCTCTCCTACGAGCAGTACTTC. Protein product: CASSPTGAGYLSYEQYF.

The CDR3 reads CSAREMGWGEKLFF. CDR3 in DNA: TGCAGTGCTAGGGAAATGGGCTGGGGTGAAAAACTGTTTTTT. The V gene is TRBV20-1, the J gene TRBJ1-4; D is undetermined. Germline V gives CDR1 DFQATT, CDR2 SNEGSKA (reference sequence). The V gene lost 3 bases and the J gene lost 7 bases, with 15 bases spanning the gap. CDR3 length equals 14 residues.

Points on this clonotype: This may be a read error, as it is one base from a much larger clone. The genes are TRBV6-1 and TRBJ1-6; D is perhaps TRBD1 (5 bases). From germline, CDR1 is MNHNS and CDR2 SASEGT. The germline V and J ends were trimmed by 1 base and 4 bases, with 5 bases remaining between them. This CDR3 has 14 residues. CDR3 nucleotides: TGTGCCAGCAGTGAAGGGGGGTATAATTCACCCCTCCACTTT. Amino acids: CASSEGGYNSPLHF.

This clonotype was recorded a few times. CDR3 nucleotides: TGTGCCAGTAGTATTCGGCTTAACAGGAACACCGGGGAGCTGTTTTTT. It yields the protein CASSIRLNRNTGELFF. The chain links TRBV19 to TRBJ2-2, with D unclear. Germline-derived CDR1 and CDR2 are LNHDA and SQIVND (reference sequence). The CDR3 sequence is 16 residues long. V lost 3 bases and J lost 1, with 12 bases in between. Full variable domain (remainder filled in from reference TRBV19 and TRBJ2-2): DGGITQSPKYLFRKEGQNVTLSCEQNLNHDAMYWYRQDPGQGLRLIYYSQIVNDFQKGDIAEGYSVSREKKESFPLTVTSAQKNPTAFYLCASSIRLNRNTGELFFGEGSRLTVL.

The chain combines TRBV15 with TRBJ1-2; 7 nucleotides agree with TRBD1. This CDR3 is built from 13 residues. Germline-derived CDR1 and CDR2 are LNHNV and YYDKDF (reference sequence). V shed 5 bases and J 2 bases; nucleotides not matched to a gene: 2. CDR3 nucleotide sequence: TGTGCCACCAGCCCGGACAGGAACTATGGCTACACCTTC. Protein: CATSPDRNYGYTF. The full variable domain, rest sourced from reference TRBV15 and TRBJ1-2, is DAMVIQNPRYQVTQFGKPVTLSCSQTLNHNVMYWYQQKSSQAPKLLFHYYDKDFNNEADTPDNFQSRRPNTSFCFLDIRSPGLGDTAMYLCATSPDRNYGYTFGSGTRLTVV.

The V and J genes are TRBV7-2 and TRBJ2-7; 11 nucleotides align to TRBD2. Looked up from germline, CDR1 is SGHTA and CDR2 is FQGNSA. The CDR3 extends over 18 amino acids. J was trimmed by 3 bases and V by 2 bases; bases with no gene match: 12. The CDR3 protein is CASSLFALAGGVGYEQYF. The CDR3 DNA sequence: TGTGCCAGCAGCTTATTTGCCTTAGCGGGAGGGGTTGGCTACGAGCAGTACTTC. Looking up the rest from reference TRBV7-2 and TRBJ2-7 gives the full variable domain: GAGVSQSPSNKVTEKGKDVELRCDPISGHTALYWYRQSLGQGLEFLIYFQGNSAPDKSGLPSDRFSAERTGGSVSTLTIQRTQQEDSAVYLCASSLFALAGGVGYEQYFGPGTRLTVT.

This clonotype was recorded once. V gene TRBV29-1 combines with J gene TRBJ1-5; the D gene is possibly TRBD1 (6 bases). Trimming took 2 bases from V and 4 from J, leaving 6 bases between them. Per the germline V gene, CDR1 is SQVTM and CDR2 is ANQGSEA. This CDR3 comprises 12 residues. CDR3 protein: CSVETGNQPQHF. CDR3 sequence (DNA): TGCAGCGTTGAAACAGGGAATCAGCCCCAGCATTTT. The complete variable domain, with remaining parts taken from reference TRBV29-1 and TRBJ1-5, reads SAVISQKPSRDICQRGTSLTIQCQVDSQVTMMFWYRQQPGQSLTLIATANQGSEATYESGFVIDKFPISRPNLTFSTLTVSNMSPEDSSIYLCSVETGNQPQHFGDGTRLSIL.